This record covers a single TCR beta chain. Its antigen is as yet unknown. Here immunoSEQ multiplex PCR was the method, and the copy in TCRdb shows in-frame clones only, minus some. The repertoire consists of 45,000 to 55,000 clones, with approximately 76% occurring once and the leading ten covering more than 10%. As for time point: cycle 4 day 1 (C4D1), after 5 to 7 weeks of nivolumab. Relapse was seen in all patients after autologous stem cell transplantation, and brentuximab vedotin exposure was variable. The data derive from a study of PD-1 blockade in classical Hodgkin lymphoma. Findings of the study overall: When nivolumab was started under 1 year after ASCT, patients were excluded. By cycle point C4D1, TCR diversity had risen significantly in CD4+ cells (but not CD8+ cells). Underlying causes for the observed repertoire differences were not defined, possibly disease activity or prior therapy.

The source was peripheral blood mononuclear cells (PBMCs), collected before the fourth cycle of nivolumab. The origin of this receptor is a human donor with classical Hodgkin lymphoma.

CDR3 coding DNA: TGTGCCAGCAGCTTGCAGGGGGCCAGAGAGACCCAGTACTTC. Encoded protein: CASSLQGARETQYF. The rearrangement uses TRBV5-8 and TRBJ2-5, with 8 bases lining up with TRBD1. The CDR3 covers 14 residues. CDR1 is SGHTS, CDR2 YDEGEE, per germline. V lost 1 base, J lost 4 bases, and 3 bases stayed unmatched.